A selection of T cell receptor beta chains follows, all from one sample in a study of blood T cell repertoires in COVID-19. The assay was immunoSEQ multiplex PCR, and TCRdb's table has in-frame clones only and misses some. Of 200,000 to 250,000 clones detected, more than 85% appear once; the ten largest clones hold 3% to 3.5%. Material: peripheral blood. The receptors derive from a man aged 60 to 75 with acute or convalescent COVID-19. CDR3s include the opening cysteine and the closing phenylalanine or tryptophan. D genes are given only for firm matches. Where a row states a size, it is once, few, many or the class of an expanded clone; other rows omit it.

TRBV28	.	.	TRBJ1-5	CASLHRTNSNQPQHF	TGTGCCAGCCTACATAGGACAAATAGCAATCAGCCCCAGCATTTT
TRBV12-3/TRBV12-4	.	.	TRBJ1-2	CASSLSGGRSYTF	TGTGCCAGCAGTCTTTCGGGGGGTCGGAGCTACACCTTC
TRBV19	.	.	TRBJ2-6	CASSPLSSGANVLTF	TGTGCCAGTAGTCCCCTAAGTTCTGGGGCCAACGTCCTGACTTTC
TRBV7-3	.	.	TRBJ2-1	CASSLMGRVGEQFF	TGTGCCAGCAGCTTAATGGGCAGGGTTGGTGAGCAGTTCTTC
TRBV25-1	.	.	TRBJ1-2	CASSEGWGYTF	TGTGCCAGCAGCGAGGGATGGGGCTACACCTTC
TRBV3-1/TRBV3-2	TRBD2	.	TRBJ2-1	CASSQRGGGSGNEQFF	TGTGCCAGCAGCCAAAGGGGCGGGGGGTCCGGCAATGAGCAGTTCTTC
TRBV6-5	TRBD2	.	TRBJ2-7	CATRLADSYEQYF	TGTGCCACCCGACTAGCGGACTCCTACGAGCAGTACTTC
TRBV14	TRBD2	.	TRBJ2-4	CASSLRVASGGPSAKNIQYF	TGTGCCAGCAGCCTAAGAGTAGCTAGCGGGGGTCCCTCAGCCAAAAACATTCAGTACTTC
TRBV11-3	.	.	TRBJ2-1	CASSLGGDPFGNEQFF	TGTGCCAGCAGCTTAGGGGGGGACCCCTTCGGCAATGAGCAGTTCTTC
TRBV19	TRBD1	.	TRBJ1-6	CASSIDLTGGSPLHF	TGTGCCAGTAGTATAGATTTAACAGGGGGTTCACCCCTCCACTTT
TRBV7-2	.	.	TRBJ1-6	CASSADRGSVTYSPLHF	TGTGCCAGCAGCGCCGATAGGGGGTCCGTCACCTATTCACCCCTCCACTTT
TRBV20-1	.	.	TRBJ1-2	CSASTSYYRGYTF	TGCAGTGCTAGTACCTCCTACTACAGGGGCTACACCTTC
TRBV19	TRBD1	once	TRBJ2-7	CASSRDRGSYEQYF	TGTGCCAGTAGCCGGGACAGGGGATCCTACGAGCAGTACTTC
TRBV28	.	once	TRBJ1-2	CASSPRGAGAGYGYTF	TGTGCCAGCAGCCCCCGGGGGGCGGGGGCCGGCTATGGCTACACCTTC
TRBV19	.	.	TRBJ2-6	CASSPLRTLGGSGANVLTF	TGTGCCAGTAGTCCCCTGCGGACCCTCGGGGGCTCTGGGGCCAACGTCCTGACTTTC
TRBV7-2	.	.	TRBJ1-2	CASSPPVSYGYTF	TGTGCCAGCAGCCCCCCCGTTAGTTATGGCTACACCTTC
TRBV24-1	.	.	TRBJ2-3	CATSASRPSTDTQYF	TGTGCCACCAGTGCCTCTAGGCCTAGCACAGATACGCAGTATTTT
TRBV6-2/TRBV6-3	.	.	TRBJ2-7	CASSIQGGEQYF	TGTGCCAGCAGCATTCAGGGTGGCGAGCAGTACTTC
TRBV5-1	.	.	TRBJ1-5	CASSLVAVSNSNQPQHF	TGCGCCAGCAGCTTGGTTGCAGTATCGAATAGCAATCAGCCCCAGCATTTT
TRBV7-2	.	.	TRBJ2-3	CASSLVVGFTDTQYF	TGTGCCAGCAGCTTAGTGGTGGGCTTCACAGATACGCAGTATTTT
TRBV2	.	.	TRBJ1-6	CASRNLGGGGYNSPLHF	TGTGCCAGCAGAAACCTCGGGGGGGGAGGTTATAATTCACCCCTCCACTTT
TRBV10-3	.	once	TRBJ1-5	CAISESGQGQQPQHF	TGTGCCATCAGTGAGTCGGGGCAGGGACAACAGCCCCAGCATTTT
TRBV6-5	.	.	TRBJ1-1	CASSRDTPRAFF	TGTGCCAGCAGCCGGGACACCCCCAGGGCTTTCTTT
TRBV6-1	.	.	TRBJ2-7	CASSEGSRSSYEQYF	TGTGCCAGCAGTGAAGGGTCACGGAGCTCCTACGAGCAGTACTTC
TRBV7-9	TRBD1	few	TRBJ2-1	CASSLAPTGGPPRGEQFF	TGTGCCAGCAGCTTAGCCCCGACAGGGGGCCCCCCCCGTGGTGAGCAGTTCTTC
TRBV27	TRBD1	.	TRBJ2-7	CASSKRPHQGVKGPRSSYEQYF	TGTGCCAGCAGTAAAAGACCTCACCAGGGGGTAAAGGGGCCTCGTAGCTCCTACGAGCAGTACTTC
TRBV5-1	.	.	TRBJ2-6	CASSPRQSPPSGANVLTF	TGCGCCAGCAGCCCCCGACAGTCCCCCCCCTCTGGGGCCAACGTCCTGACTTTC
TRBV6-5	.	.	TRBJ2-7	CASRTTGSSYEQYF	TGTGCCAGCAGGACCACAGGGAGCTCCTACGAGCAGTACTTC
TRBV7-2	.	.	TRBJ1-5	CASSPSGEPQHF	TGTGCCAGCAGCCCCTCGGGAGAGCCCCAGCATTTT
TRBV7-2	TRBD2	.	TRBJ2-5	CASSLEASGGPWGTQYF	TGTGCCAGCAGCTTAGAGGCTAGCGGGGGGCCCTGGGGGACCCAGTACTTC
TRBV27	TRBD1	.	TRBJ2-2	CASSEWGQGGSGELFF	TGTGCCAGCAGCGAATGGGGACAGGGGGGCTCCGGGGAGCTGTTTTTT
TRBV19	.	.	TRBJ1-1	CASGRDFRTEAFF	TGTGCCAGTGGGAGGGATTTTCGGACTGAAGCTTTCTTT
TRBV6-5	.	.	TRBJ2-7	CASSYTRRARVEQYF	TGTGCCAGCAGTTACACGCGGAGGGCCCGCGTGGAGCAGTACTTC
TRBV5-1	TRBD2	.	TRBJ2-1	CASSLATSGGNEQFF	TGCGCCAGCAGCTTGGCAACTAGCGGGGGTAATGAGCAGTTCTTC
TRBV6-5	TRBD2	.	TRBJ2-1	CASSYRTSGGQNEQFF	TGTGCCAGCAGTTACCGGACTAGCGGGGGGCAGAATGAGCAGTTCTTC
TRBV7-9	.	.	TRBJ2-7	CASSFGQPSYEQYF	TGTGCCAGCAGCTTTGGACAGCCCTCCTACGAGCAGTACTTC
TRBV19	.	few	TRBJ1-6	CASSTAHRTLKSPLHF	TGTGCCAGTAGTACGGCCCACAGGACCCTCAAATCACCCCTCCACTTT
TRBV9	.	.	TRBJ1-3	CATGGPGNTIYF	TGTGCCACCGGGGGGCCTGGAAACACCATATATTTT
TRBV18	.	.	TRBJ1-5	CASSPGRAFSNQPQHF	TGTGCCAGCTCACCGGGCAGGGCCTTTAGCAATCAGCCCCAGCATTTT
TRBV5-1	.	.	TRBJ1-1	CASSPSPGRDTEAFF	TGCGCCAGCAGCCCCTCCCCGGGGAGGGACACTGAAGCTTTCTTT
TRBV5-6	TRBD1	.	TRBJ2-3	CASSPMGDRFTDTQYF	TGTGCCAGCAGCCCTATGGGGGACAGATTCACAGATACGCAGTATTTT
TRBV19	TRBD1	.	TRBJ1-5	CASKGQINQPQHF	TGTGCCAGTAAGGGACAGATCAATCAGCCCCAGCATTTT
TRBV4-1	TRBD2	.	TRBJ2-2	CASSQLAGGGTGELFF	TGCGCCAGCAGCCAACTAGCGGGGGGTGGGACCGGGGAGCTGTTTTTT
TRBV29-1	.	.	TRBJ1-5	CSVSDDGRIGAQHF	TGCAGCGTGTCCGACGATGGCAGAATCGGGGCCCAGCATTTT
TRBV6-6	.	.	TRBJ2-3	CASSPGVAGDGDTQYF	TGTGCCAGCAGTCCAGGCGTTGCCGGGGATGGCGATACGCAGTATTTT
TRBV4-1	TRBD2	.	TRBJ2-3	CASSQKISGGIVTDTQYF	TGCGCCAGCAGCCAAAAGATCAGCGGGGGTATTGTGACAGATACGCAGTATTTT
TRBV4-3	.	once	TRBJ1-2	CASSQEAGLYGYTF	TGCGCCAGCAGCCAAGAAGCAGGACTCTATGGCTACACCTTC
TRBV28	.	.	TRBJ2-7	CASRAEGRPYEQYF	TGTGCCAGCAGGGCAGAGGGCCGACCCTACGAGCAGTACTTC
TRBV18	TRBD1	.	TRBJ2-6	CASSLTGTGGTSGANVLTF	TGTGCCAGCTCACTTACCGGGACAGGGGGAACATCTGGGGCCAACGTCCTGACTTTC
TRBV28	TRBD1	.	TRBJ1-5	CASSSGQYSNQPQHF	TGTGCCAGCAGCTCGGGACAGTATAGCAATCAGCCCCAGCATTTT
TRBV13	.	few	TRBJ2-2	CASSPNTGELFF	TGTGCCAGCAGCCCTAACACCGGGGAGCTGTTTTTT
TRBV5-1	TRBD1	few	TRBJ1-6	CASSLTPGQGSSNSPLHF	TGCGCCAGCAGCTTGACGCCGGGACAGGGGTCTAGCAATTCACCCCTCCACTTT
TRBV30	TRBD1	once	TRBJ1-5	CAWSAGQGVPQHF	TGTGCCTGGAGTGCGGGGCAGGGGGTTCCCCAGCATTTT
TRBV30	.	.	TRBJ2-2	CAWSAGGELFF	TGTGCCTGGAGCGCGGGCGGGGAGCTGTTTTTT